This T cell receptor beta chain was retrieved from a study of cytomegalovirus exposure and HLA in healthy donors. Looking at the study overall: Of the donors genotyped, approximately 410 in all, over 80% fell in the Caucasian-associated ancestry cluster. General observations from the study: Prior analysis indicated that the majority of TCR beta V segments exhibited productivity approximately 90% or approximately 30% of the time. Cytomegalovirus association was assigned to around 150 TCR beta chains.

The CDR3 runs to 15 residues. Germline values: CDR1 SGHVS, CDR2 FNYEAQ. Trimming took 5 bases from V and 12 from J; bases not matched to a gene: 15. PCR was performed using 60 Vbeta and 13 Jbeta primers. In the original workflow: A later analysis tallied 80 million to 100 million unique TCR beta chains, 9.5 million to 14 million of them shared. Measured with immunoSEQ multiplex PCR; TCRdb has only the in-frame clones, and not every one. That table supplies the V and J calls and clone size; D and trimming were determined from the DNA. This sample has 150,000 to 200,000 clones; more than 60% occur once, and the top ten carry roughly 8.2%. A word on this clone: Its antigen is still unknown.

The source material was PBMCs. This rearrangement joins TRBV7-6 to TRBJ1-4, with 7 bases matching TRBD1. The sequence was obtained from a woman aged 40 to 50 in good health and CMV-seropositive. The CDR3 DNA sequence: TGTGCCAGCAGCCCGCAAAGTCAGGGGGTGAGGGAACTGTTTTTT. This encodes CASSPQSQGVRELFF. Full variable domain (remainder filled in from reference TRBV7-6 and TRBJ1-4): GAGVSQSPRYKVTKRGQDVALRCDPISGHVSLYWYRQALGQGPEFLTYFNYEAQQDKSGLPNDRFSAERPEGSISTLTIQRTEQRDSAMYRCASSPQSQGVRELFFGSGTQLSVL.